This T cell receptor (beta chain) comes out of a study of blood T cell repertoires in COVID-19. Study summary: Whether acute or convalescent, the COVID-19 samples came from the United States, Italy and Spain. T cells, B-cell-depleted T cells, or PBMCs provided the cDNA or gDNA that served as material.

Trimming took 2 bases from V and 0 from J, leaving 5 bases between them. The germline V gene has CDR1 GTSNPN and CDR2 SVGIG (reference sequence). CDR3 length equals 13 residues. Per the original data handling: Quantification of nucleated cells was approximated via reference gene primer amplification. The data were produced by immunoSEQ multiplex PCR, yet TCRdb's version contains in-frame clones alone and is incomplete. V and J calls and clone size are given by that table; D and trimming were obtained from the DNA. This table holds about 500,000 clones, about 89% found once. A Seattle source enrolled patients during active infection and followed them longitudinally.

This TCR came from a woman aged 45-65 years with COVID-19, enrolled during active disease. The specimen sequenced was peripheral blood. V gene TRBV30 combines with J gene TRBJ1-5; D remains ambiguous. Written as DNA, the CDR3 is TGTGCCTGGAGTTTCGGTAGCAATCAGCCCCAGCATTTT. Translation gives CAWSFGSNQPQHF. Looking up the rest from reference TRBV30 and TRBJ1-5 gives the full variable domain: SQTIHQWPATLVQPVGSPLSLECTVEGTSNPNLYWYRQAAGRGLQLLFYSVGIGQISSEVPQNLSASRPQDRQFILSSKKLLLSDSGFYLCAWSFGSNQPQHFGDGTRLSIL.